There are many counts of the clone carrying this T cell receptor (beta chain). This specimen belongs to a study of metastatic and nonmetastatic thyroid tumors. Study-level information: Thyroid patients, malignant and benign, had repertoires compared across blood and tumor or nodule tissue.

All patients reached thyroid surgery having received no treatment beforehand. TCRdb called clones again from the PCR reads with MiXCR. In the table there are about 19,000 clones, about a quarter of which are singletons. Germline lookup yields CDR1 DFQATT and CDR2 SNEGSKA (reference sequence). The CDR3 length is 16 residues. V shed 5 bases and J shed 7 bases, with 26 bases lying between them. This clonotype was sampled from a female donor with papillary thyroid cancer or a benign thyroid nodule (not recorded which). Some clones in this sample may be carry-over from other donors' samples. The sequenced sample consisted of tumor tissue. The gene calls are TRBV20-1 and TRBJ2-5; D might be TRBD2 (6 bases). Here the CDR3 DNA reads TGCAGTGCTCCCTCTACCCAGGGAGGTCTAGCTGTGACCCAGTACTTC. It translates to CSAPSTQGGLAVTQYF.